Reported below is one T cell receptor beta chain. Here immunoSEQ multiplex PCR was the method, and the copy in TCRdb shows in-frame clones only, minus some. Among about 250,000 clones listed, roughly 90% were seen once. These data originate in a study of blood T cell repertoires in COVID-19. Study at large: There were acute and convalescent COVID-19 samples, and they came from the United States, Italy and Spain. Sample material is recorded as cDNA or gDNA derived from T cells, B-cell-depleted T cells, or PBMCs.

From germline, CDR1 is MNHEY and CDR2 SMNVEV (reference sequence). The CDR3 consists of 14 residues. V was shortened by 6 bases and J by 1 base, with 10 bases between the two germline ends. The source of this sequence is a woman between 25 and 40 years old with acute COVID-19. The V call is TRBV27, the J call TRBJ2-4, with D possibly being TRBD1 (5 bases). Sequenced input: PBMCs or T cells enriched from blood (not recorded which). CDR3 sequence (DNA): TGTGCCAGCAGGGTAAGGGGTGCCAAAAACATTCAGTACTTC. This sequence encodes CASRVRGAKNIQYF.